This entry features one T cell receptor (beta chain) sequence. Per the study methods: By means of reference gene primer amplification, nucleated cell counts were estimated. Profiling relied on immunoSEQ multiplex PCR, and the TCRdb table lists in-frame clones only, not all of them. V, J and clone size are those of that table, while D and trimming were read from the DNA. This table has roughly 570,000 clones, approximately 88% appearing once. The data are from a study of blood T cell repertoires in COVID-19. The overall study: Acute and convalescent COVID-19 specimens originated in the United States, Italy and Spain. T cells, B-cell-depleted T cells, or PBMCs provided the cDNA or gDNA that served as material.

The CDR3 is 14 residues long. V lost 9 bases, J lost 8 bases, and 13 bases stayed unmatched. Per the germline V gene, CDR1 is SGHRS and CDR2 is YFSETQ. Seattle researchers signed up patients amid active infection and tracked them longitudinally. Sample: peripheral blood. The sequence was collected from a woman in her fifties or sixties with COVID-19, enrolled during active disease. This rearrangement joins TRBV5-1 to TRBJ2-2; 7 bases match TRBD1. Written as DNA, the CDR3 is TGCGCCACCCGTCCAGGGACAGTCCTGGGGGAGCTGTTTTTT. Translated, it gives CATRPGTVLGELFF.